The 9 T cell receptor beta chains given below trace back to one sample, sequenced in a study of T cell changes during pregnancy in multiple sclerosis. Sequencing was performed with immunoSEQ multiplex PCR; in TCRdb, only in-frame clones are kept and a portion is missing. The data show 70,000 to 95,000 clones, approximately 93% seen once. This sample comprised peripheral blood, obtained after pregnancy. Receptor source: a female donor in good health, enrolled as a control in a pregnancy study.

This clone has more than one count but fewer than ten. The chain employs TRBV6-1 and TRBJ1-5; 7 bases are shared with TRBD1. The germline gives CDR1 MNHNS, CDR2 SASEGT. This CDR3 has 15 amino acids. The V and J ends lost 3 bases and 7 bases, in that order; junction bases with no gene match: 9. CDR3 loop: CASSDEPRGLQPQHF. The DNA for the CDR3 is TGTGCCAGCAGTGATGAGCCGAGGGGGCTGCAGCCCCAGCATTTT.

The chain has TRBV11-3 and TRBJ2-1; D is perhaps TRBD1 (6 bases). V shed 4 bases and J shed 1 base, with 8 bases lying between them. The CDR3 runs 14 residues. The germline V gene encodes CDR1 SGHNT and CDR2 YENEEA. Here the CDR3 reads CASSYGQSYNEQFF. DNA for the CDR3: TGTGCCAGCAGCTATGGACAGTCCTACAATGAGCAGTTCTTC.

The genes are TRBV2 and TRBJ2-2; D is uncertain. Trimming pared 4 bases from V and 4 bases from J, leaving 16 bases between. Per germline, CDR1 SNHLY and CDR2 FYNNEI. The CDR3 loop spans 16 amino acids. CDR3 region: CASSGVGALGTGELFF. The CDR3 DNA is TGTGCCAGCAGTGGGGTAGGAGCGCTGGGCACCGGGGAGCTGTTTTTT.

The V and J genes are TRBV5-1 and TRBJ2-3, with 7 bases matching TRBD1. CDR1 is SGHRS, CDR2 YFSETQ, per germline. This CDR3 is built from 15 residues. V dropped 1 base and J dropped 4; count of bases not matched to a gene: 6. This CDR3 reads CASSLTGVSADTQYF. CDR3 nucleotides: TGCGCCAGCAGCTTGACAGGGGTGTCGGCAGATACGCAGTATTTT.

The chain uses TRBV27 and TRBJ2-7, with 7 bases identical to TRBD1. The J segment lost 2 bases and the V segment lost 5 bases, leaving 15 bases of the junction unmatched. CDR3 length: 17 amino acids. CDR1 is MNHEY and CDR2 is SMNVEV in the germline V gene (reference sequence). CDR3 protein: CASSLFGTGAFAYEQYF. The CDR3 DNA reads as TGTGCCAGCAGTCTATTTGGAACAGGGGCGTTTGCCTACGAGCAGTACTTC.

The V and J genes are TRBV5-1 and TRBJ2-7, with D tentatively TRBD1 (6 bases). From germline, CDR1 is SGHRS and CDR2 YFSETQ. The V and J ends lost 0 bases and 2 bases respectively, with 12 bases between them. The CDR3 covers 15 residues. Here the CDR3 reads CASSLGGGTTYEQYF. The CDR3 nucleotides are TGCGCCAGCAGCTTGGGAGGGGGAACCACCTACGAGCAGTACTTC.

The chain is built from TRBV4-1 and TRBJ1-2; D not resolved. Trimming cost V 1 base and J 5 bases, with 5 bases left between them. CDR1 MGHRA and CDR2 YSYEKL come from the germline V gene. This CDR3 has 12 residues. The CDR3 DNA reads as TGCGCCAGCAGCCAAGCTCCTTATGGCTACACCTTC. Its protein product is CASSQAPYGYTF.

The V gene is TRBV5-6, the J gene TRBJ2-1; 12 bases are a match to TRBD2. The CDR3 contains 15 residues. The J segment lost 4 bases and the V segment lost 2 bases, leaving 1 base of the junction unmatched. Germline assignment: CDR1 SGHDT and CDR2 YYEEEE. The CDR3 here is CASSFGLAGYNEQFF. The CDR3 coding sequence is TGTGCCAGCAGCTTCGGACTAGCGGGATACAATGAGCAGTTCTTC.

The DNA for the CDR3 is TGTGCCAGCAGCTTAATGCTGGGGGCCCCCGGGGCTCACGAGCAGTACTTC. It is translated as CASSLMLGAPGAHEQYF. This chain uses TRBV7-6 with TRBJ2-7; D may be TRBD1 (6 bases). Germline V gives CDR1 SGHVS, CDR2 FNYEAQ. The CDR3 sequence is 17 residues long. With 2 bases removed from V and 5 bases from J, the gap between germline ends came to 22 bases.